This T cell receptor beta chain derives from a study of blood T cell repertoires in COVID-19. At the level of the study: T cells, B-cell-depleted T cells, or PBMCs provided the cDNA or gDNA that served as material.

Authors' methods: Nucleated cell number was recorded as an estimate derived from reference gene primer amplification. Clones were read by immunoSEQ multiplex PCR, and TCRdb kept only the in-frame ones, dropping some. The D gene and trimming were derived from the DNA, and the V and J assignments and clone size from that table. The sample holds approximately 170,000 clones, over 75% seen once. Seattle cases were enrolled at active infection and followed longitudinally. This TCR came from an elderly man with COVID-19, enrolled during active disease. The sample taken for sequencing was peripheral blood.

CDR3 DNA sequence: TGTGCCAGCAGCCGACGGGGGGCCAGAGGAGAGACCCAGTACTTC. Translation: CASSRRGARGETQYF. The chain couples TRBV3-1 (or the pseudogene TRBV3-2) to TRBJ2-5; weak D call: TRBD2 (7 bases). Germline loops: CDR1 LGHDT, CDR2 YNNKEL (reference sequence). CDR3 size: 15 residues. Trimming took 4 bases from V and 4 from J, leaving 16 bases between them.